Given below is one T cell receptor (beta chain) in context. The protocol was immunoSEQ multiplex PCR, while the TCRdb copy is restricted to in-frame clones and leaves out a portion. The table has tens of thousands of clones, approximately 91% seen once. This entry belongs to a study of OX40 agonist ivuxolimab in advanced cancers. Germline V gene lookup returns CDR1 KGHSH and CDR2 LQKENI. With 5 bases clipped from V and 0 bases from J, the junction kept 2 bases outside the gene matches. The CDR3 has 14 amino acids. The sequence derives from an adult with an advanced solid tumor such as melanoma, head and neck, liver or kidney cancer. The chain links TRBV18 to TRBJ2-3, with 7 positions matching TRBD1. Material: CD4+ or CD8+ T cells sorted from blood, obtained in a trial of the OX40 agonist ivuxolimab. CDR3 residues: CASSEGQSTDTQYF. CDR3 coding DNA: TGTGCCAGCTCAGAGGGACAGAGCACAGATACGCAGTATTTT.